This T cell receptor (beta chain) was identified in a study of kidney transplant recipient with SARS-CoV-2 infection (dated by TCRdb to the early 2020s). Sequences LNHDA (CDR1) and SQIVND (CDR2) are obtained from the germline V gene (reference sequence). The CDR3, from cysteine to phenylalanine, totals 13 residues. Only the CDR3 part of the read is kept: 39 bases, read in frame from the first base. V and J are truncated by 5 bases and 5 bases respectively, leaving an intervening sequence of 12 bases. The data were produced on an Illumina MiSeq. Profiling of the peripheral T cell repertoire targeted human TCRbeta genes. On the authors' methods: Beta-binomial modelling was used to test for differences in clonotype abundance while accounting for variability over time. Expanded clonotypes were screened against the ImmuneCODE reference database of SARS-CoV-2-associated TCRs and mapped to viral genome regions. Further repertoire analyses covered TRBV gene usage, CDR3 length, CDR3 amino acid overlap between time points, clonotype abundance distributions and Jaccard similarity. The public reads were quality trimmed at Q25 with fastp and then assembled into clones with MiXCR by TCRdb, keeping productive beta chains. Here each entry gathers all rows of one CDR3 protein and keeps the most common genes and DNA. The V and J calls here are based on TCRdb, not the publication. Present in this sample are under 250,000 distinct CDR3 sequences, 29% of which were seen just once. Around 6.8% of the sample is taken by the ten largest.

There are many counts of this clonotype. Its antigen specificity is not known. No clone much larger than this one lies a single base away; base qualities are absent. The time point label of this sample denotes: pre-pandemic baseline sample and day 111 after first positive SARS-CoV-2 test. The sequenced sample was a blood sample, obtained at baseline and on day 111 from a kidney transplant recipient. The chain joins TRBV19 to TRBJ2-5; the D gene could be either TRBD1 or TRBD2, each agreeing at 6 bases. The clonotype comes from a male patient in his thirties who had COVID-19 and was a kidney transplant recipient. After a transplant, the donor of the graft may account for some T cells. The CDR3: CASSGGQRETQYF. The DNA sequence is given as TGTGCCAGTAGTGGGGGGCAGAGGGAGACCCAGTACTTC.